The source of this T cell receptor (beta chain) is a study of identical twins. Study-level results: Rather than following the same donors, the conclusions depended on cross-sectional statistical analysis. Alpha sequences that were out-of-frame and twin-shared showed an excess of low generation probability. Abundant beta clonotypes from cord blood bore fewer insertions; memory repertoires lacked this pattern.

A universal primer site was incorporated via template switching, and the cDNA contained unique molecular identifiers. One entry per CDR3 protein, called by TCRdb with MiXCR from the 5' RACE reads. The sample has about 690,000 distinct CDR3 sequences; 6% to 6.5% are singletons. The CDR3 has 13 amino acids. Unmatched junction bases numbered 5, after V lost 8 bases and J lost 5 bases. This clonotype was seen a handful of times. Antigen: not known. This receptor was taken from a man younger than 35 in good health. Sequencing input: naive T cells sorted from blood. The chain uses TRBV12-3 or TRBV12-4 and TRBJ1-1; 10 bases match TRBD1. The chain's CDR3 is CASRQGASTEAFF. CDR3 bases: TGTGCCAGCCGACAGGGGGCGAGTACTGAAGCTTTCTTT.